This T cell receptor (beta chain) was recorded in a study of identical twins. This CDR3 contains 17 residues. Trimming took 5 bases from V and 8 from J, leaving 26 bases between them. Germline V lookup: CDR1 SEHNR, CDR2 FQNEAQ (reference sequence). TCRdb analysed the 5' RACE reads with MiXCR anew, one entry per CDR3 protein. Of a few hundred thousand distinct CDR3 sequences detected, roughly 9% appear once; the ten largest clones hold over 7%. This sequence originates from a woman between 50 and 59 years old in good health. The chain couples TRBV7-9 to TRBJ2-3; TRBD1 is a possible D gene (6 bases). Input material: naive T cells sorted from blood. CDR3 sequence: CASSRIGQPQARGTQYF. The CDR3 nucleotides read TGTGCCAGCAGCCGTATCGGACAGCCGCAAGCCAGAGGTACGCAGTATTTT.